This passage covers 25 T cell receptor beta chains from one sample sequenced in a study of CD8+CD57+ T cells in acquired aplastic anemia. TCR beta VDJ and CDR3 profiles were obtained from a genomic DNA template. TCRdb recomputed calls from the reads with MiXCR, one row per CDR3 protein. The data hold under 200,000 distinct CDR3 sequences, with 71% observed a single time. It was patients with CD8+CD57+ cell expansion by flow cytometry who were chosen for sequencing. Sequenced sample: sorted CD4+, CD8+, or CD8+CD57+ T cells (not recorded which) from PBMCs. The receptor source for this set is a human donor with aplastic anemia.

This clonotype was recorded at least ten times. This chain uses TRBV5-8 with TRBJ2-7; D tentatively reads TRBD1 or TRBD2 (5 bases each). This CDR3 is 20 amino acids long. V shed 1 base and J shed 3 bases, with 29 bases lying between them. Per germline, CDR1 SGHTS and CDR2 YDEGEE. This chain's CDR3 is CASSLFLATEGSLGIYEQYF. As DNA, the CDR3 is TGTGCCAGCAGCTTGTTTCTAGCCACCGAGGGGTCCTTGGGTATCTACGAGCAGTACTTC.

The genes are TRBV24-1 and TRBJ2-5; TRBD1 agrees at 7 bases. This CDR3 contains 16 residues. Germline CDR1 is KGHDR and CDR2 is SFDVKD. The V segment lost 5 bases and the J segment 4 bases; nucleotides outside the gene matches: 12. The CDR3 DNA reads TGTGCCACCAGTGCCCTCCGCGACAGGGTTGGAGAGACCCAGTACTTC. It codes for CATSALRDRVGETQYF.

Notes on this clonotype: The junction shows a germline mismatch at one end, possibly a read error. The chain employs TRBV7-9 and TRBJ1-6; no clear D gene. This CDR3 spans 14 amino acids. Germline V CDR1 and CDR2: SEHNR, FQNEAQ (reference sequence). The CDR3 sequence is CASSLDIYNSPLHF. The CDR3 DNA reads TGTGCCAGCAGTTTAGACATTTATAATTCACCCCTCCACTTT.

This chain uses TRBV2 with TRBJ1-2; the match to TRBD1 covers 8 bases. The CDR3 consists of 14 residues. From germline, CDR1 is SNHLY and CDR2 FYNNEI. Unmatched junction bases numbered 13, after V lost 8 bases and J lost 8 bases. The CDR3, as DNA: TGTGCCAGCCTCCCCCACCGGACAGGGAGCGGCTACACCTTC. This gives the protein CASLPHRTGSGYTF.

This clonotype was counted once. V usage is TRBV5-6 and J usage is TRBJ2-7, with 7 bases that match TRBD1. J lost 1 base, V lost 4 bases, and 8 bases had no gene match. The CDR3 loop spans 15 amino acids. From germline, CDR1 is SGHDT and CDR2 YYEEEE. The chain's CDR3 is CASSAAPGQSYEQYF. In DNA form, the CDR3 reads TGTGCCAGCAGCGCAGCCCCGGGACAGTCCTACGAGCAGTACTTC.

There are a few counts of this clonotype. The V call is TRBV24-1, the J call TRBJ1-1; D gene unclear. CDR3 size: 13 residues. V was pared by 3 bases and J by 2 bases, with 6 bases between. From germline, CDR1 is KGHDR and CDR2 SFDVKD. Here the CDR3 reads CATSDRGNTEAFF. CDR3 DNA: TGTGCCACCAGTGATCGGGGTAACACTGAAGCTTTCTTT.

This clonotype was detected only a few times. This chain joins TRBV20-1 and TRBJ2-1; D unclear. Germline CDR1 reads DFQATT; CDR2 reads SNEGSKA (reference sequence). This CDR3 contains 13 residues. Trimming took off 6 bases at V and 5 bases at J, with 14 bases between the two ends. The CDR3 loop reads CSAGSRYNNEQFF. CDR3 nucleotides: TGCAGTGCAGGCTCGAGATACAACAATGAGCAGTTCTTC.

The table lists this clonotype with many counts. The chain employs TRBV7-9 and TRBJ2-7, with 10 bases fitting TRBD1. Germline V gene sequence: CDR1 SEHNR, CDR2 FQNEAQ (reference sequence). CDR3 length: 15 amino acids. Unmatched junction bases numbered 7, after V lost 6 bases and J lost 2 bases. The CDR3, as DNA: TGTGCCAGCAGTTCCGACAGGGGGCCAACCTACGAGCAGTACTTC. This sequence encodes CASSSDRGPTYEQYF.

The rearrangement uses TRBV7-2 and TRBJ1-5; no clear D. V gave up 7 bases and J gave up 5 bases, with 9 bases separating them. Germline CDR1 and CDR2: SGHTA and FQGNSA. The CDR3 has 12 amino acids. CDR3 nucleotide sequence: TGTGCCAGCACCTTGGGTGATCAGCCCCAGCATTTT. Residues: CASTLGDQPQHF.

The rearrangement joins TRBV20-1 to TRBJ1-1, with D maybe TRBD1 (5 bases). There are 13 residues in the CDR3. Trimming cost V 4 bases and J 1 base, with 10 bases left between them. Germline V gene sequence: CDR1 DFQATT, CDR2 SNEGSKA (reference sequence). CDR3 protein: CSAKGPANTEAFF. Written as DNA, the CDR3 is TGCAGTGCTAAGGGACCAGCGAACACTGAAGCTTTCTTT.

The CDR3 bases are TGCAGTGCGACGGGACAGAGCGAGCAGTACTTC. Its translation: CSATGQSEQYF. The chain combines TRBV20-1 with TRBJ2-7; 7 bases line up with TRBD1. After removal of 6 bases from V and 6 bases from J, the junction contained 5 bases not matched to a gene. Germline loops: CDR1 DFQATT, CDR2 SNEGSKA (reference sequence). CDR3 length equals 11 residues.

V usage is TRBV5-6 and J usage is TRBJ2-7, with 10 bases matching TRBD2. The CDR3 is made up of 15 amino acids. CDR1 SGHDT and CDR2 YYEEEE come from the germline V gene. After removal of 0 bases from V and 1 base from J, the junction contained 1 base not matched to a gene. This chain's CDR3 is CASSLVAGGSYEQYF. CDR3 sequence (DNA): TGTGCCAGCAGCTTGGTAGCGGGAGGATCCTACGAGCAGTACTTC.

The chain has TRBV7-8 and TRBJ2-7, with D hard to call. Germline V lookup: CDR1 SGHVS, CDR2 FQNEAQ. The CDR3 extends over 13 amino acids. V lost 6 bases and J lost 1, with 10 bases in between. CDR3 nucleotides: TGTGCCAGCAGGGCTGTGGGTTCCTACGAGCAGTACTTC. It is translated as CASRAVGSYEQYF.

The sample holds one count of this clonotype. V and J are TRBV4-1 and TRBJ2-3, with 7 bases matching TRBD2. Germline-derived CDR1 and CDR2 are MGHRA and YSYEKL. The CDR3 spans 15 residues. V shed 5 bases and J 1 base; nucleotides not matched to a gene: 6. The CDR3 coding sequence is TGCGCCAGCAGCAAGAAGAGCGGGGGCACAGATACGCAGTATTTT. Its translation is CASSKKSGGTDTQYF.

This clonotype was seen more than once but under ten times. This chain uses TRBV20-1 with TRBJ2-1; D is perhaps TRBD1 or TRBD2 (7 bases each). Per germline, CDR1 DFQATT and CDR2 SNEGSKA (reference sequence). This CDR3 has 12 amino acids. Trimming took off 6 bases at V and 8 bases at J, with 14 bases between the two ends. The CDR3 region has the DNA TGCAGTGCCAGGGGGGGAGTCGATGAGCAGTTCTTC. Amino acids: CSARGGVDEQFF.

The chain has TRBV5-8 and TRBJ2-3, with D unresolved. The CDR3 runs to 15 residues. In germline, CDR1 is SGHTS, CDR2 YDEGEE. Trimming removed 2 bases from V and 3 bases from J, with 13 bases in between. CDR3 DNA: TGTGCCAGCAGCTTAGGGCGGTACCGAACAGATACGCAGTATTTT. It codes for CASSLGRYRTDTQYF.

CDR3 bases: TGTGCCAGCAGCAACTCACGGGACAGGGCGACTGAAGCTTTCTTT. Its protein product is CASSNSRDRATEAFF. The J gene is TRBJ1-1, the V gene TRBV13; 9 bases agree with TRBD1. There are 15 residues in the CDR3. V was clipped by 5 bases and J by 5 bases; unmatched bases: 9. Germline CDR1 reads PRHDT; CDR2 reads FYEKMQ (reference sequence).

The genes are TRBV15 and TRBJ2-5, with D perhaps matching TRBD1 or TRBD2 (6 bases each). Per germline, CDR1 LNHNV and CDR2 YYDKDF (reference sequence). V shed 2 bases and J shed 2 bases, with 9 bases lying between them. The CDR3 length is 14 residues. CDR3 in DNA: TGTGCCACCAGCAGAAGGGGGGAACAAGAGACCCAGTACTTC. It yields the protein CATSRRGEQETQYF.

CDR3 protein: CATSRVGDGYNEQFF. The CDR3 region has the DNA TGTGCCACCAGCAGAGTGGGGGACGGCTACAATGAGCAGTTCTTC. The chain is built from TRBV15 and TRBJ2-1; D may correspond to TRBD1 or TRBD2 (5 bases each). CDR1 is LNHNV and CDR2 is YYDKDF in the germline V gene (reference sequence). CDR3 length equals 15 residues. With 1 base removed from V and 3 bases from J, the gap between germline ends came to 10 bases.

CDR3 sequence: CSADGQSNTGELFF. The DNA for the CDR3 is TGCAGCGCCGACGGCCAGTCGAACACCGGGGAGCTGTTTTTT. This rearrangement joins TRBV29-1 to TRBJ2-2; D is undetermined. The germline V and J ends were trimmed by 7 bases and 0 bases, with 12 bases remaining between them. The CDR3 totals 14 residues. In germline, CDR1 is SQVTM, CDR2 ANQGSEA.

In this sample, this clonotype turned up a few times. J is TRBJ1-6 and V is TRBV20-1; D is perhaps TRBD1 (6 bases). Germline CDR1 DFQATT, CDR2 SNEGSKA (reference sequence). CDR3 length: 14 amino acids. Trimming left V 3 bases short and J 10 bases short, with 16 bases between. CDR3 in DNA: TGCAGTGCTAGGGAGACAGGAAGGGAATCACCCCTCCACTTT. It translates to CSARETGRESPLHF.

Concerning this clonotype: A read error may produce the germline difference seen at one junction end. The chain combines TRBV24-1 with TRBJ2-7; 10 bases fit TRBD1. Germline V gene sequence: CDR1 KGHDR, CDR2 SFDVKD. CDR3 length: 19 amino acids. The CDR3 sequence: CAISEFAPGQGPAASEQYF. The CDR3 DNA is TGTGCCATCAGTGAGTTCGCGCCGGGACAGGGGCCAGCCGCGTCCGAGCAGTACTTC.

The V and J genes are TRBV19 and TRBJ2-7; maybe TRBD2 (5 bases). V shed 3 bases and J shed 2 bases, with 11 bases lying between them. This CDR3 spans 14 amino acids. Germline V gene sequence: CDR1 LNHDA, CDR2 SQIVND (reference sequence). CDR3 coding DNA: TGTGCCAGTAGTATGGCCGGGGTTGCCTACGAGCAGTACTTC. Translated, it gives CASSMAGVAYEQYF. Looking up the rest from reference TRBV19 and TRBJ2-7 gives the full variable domain: DGGITQSPKYLFRKEGQNVTLSCEQNLNHDAMYWYRQDPGQGLRLIYYSQIVNDFQKGDIAEGYSVSREKKESFPLTVTSAQKNPTAFYLCASSMAGVAYEQYFGPGTRLTVT.

The chain carries TRBV20-1 and TRBJ2-7, with a tentative D call TRBD2 (6 bases). CDR1 and CDR2 from the germline V gene are DFQATT and SNEGSKA (reference sequence). CDR3 length: 13 residues. The V end was cut by 3 bases, the J end by 2 bases, with 11 bases between. The CDR3 sequence is CSASRGSTYEQYF. For the CDR3, the DNA is TGCAGTGCTAGCCGGGGGAGCACCTACGAGCAGTACTTC.

The chain combines TRBV6-4 with TRBJ2-6; possibly TRBD2 for D (5 bases). Trimming pared 0 bases from V and 0 bases from J, leaving 6 bases between. The CDR3 consists of 16 residues. Germline CDR1 and CDR2: MRHNA and SNTAGT. The CDR3 nucleotides are TGTGCCAGCAGTGACTCGGGGAGCTCTGGGGCCAACGTCCTGACTTTC. Translation gives CASSDSGSSGANVLTF.